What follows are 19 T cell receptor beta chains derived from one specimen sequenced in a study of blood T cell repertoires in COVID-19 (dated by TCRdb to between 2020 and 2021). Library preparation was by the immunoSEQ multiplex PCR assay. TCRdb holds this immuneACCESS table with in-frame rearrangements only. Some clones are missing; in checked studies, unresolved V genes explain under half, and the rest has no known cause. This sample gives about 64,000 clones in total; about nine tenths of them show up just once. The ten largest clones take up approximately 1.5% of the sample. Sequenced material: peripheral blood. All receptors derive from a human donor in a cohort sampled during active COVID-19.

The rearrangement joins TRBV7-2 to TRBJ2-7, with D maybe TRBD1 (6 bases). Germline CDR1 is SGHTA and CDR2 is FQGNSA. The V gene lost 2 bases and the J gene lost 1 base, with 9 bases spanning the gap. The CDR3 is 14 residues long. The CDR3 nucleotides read TGTGCCAGCAGCTTAAGCAGGGGATCCTACGAGCAGTACTTC. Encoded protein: CASSLSRGSYEQYF. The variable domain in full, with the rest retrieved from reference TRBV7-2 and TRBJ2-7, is GAGVSQSPSNKVTEKGKDVELRCDPISGHTALYWYRQSLGQGLEFLIYFQGNSAPDKSGLPSDRFSAERTGGSVSTLTIQRTQQEDSAVYLCASSLSRGSYEQYFGPGTRLTVT.

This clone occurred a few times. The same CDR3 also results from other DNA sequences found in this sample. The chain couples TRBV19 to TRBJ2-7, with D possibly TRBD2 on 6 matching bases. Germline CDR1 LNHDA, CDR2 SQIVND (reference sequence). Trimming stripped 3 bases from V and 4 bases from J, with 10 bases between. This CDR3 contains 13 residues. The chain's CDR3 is CASSMGGGYEQYF. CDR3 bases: TGTGCCAGTAGTATGGGTGGAGGGTACGAGCAGTACTTC. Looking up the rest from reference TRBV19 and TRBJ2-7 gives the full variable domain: DGGITQSPKYLFRKEGQNVTLSCEQNLNHDAMYWYRQDPGQGLRLIYYSQIVNDFQKGDIAEGYSVSREKKESFPLTVTSAQKNPTAFYLCASSMGGGYEQYFGPGTRLTVT.

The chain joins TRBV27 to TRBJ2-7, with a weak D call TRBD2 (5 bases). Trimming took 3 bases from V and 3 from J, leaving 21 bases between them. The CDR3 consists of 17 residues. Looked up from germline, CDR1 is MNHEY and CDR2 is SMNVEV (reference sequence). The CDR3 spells CASSLNGKWPPLYEQYF. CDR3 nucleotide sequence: TGTGCCAGCAGTTTGAACGGGAAATGGCCTCCCCTCTACGAGCAGTACTTC.

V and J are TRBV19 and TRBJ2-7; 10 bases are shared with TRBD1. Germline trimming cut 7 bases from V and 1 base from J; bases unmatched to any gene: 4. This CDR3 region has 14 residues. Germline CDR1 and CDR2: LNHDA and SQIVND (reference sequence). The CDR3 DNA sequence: TGTGCCAGTACTAGGGACAGGGGATCCTACGAGCAGTACTTC. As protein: CASTRDRGSYEQYF.

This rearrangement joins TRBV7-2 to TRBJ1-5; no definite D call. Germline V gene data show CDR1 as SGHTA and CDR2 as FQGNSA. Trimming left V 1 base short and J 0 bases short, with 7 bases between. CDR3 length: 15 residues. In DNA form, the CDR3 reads TGTGCCAGCAGCTTAGTACACAATAGCAATCAGCCCCAGCATTTT. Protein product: CASSLVHNSNQPQHF.

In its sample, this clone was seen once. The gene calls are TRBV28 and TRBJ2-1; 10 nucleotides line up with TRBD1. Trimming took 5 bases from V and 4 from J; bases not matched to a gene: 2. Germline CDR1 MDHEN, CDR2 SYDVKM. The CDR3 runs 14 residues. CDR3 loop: CASSGQGVYNEQFF. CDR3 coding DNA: TGTGCCAGCAGTGGACAGGGGGTATACAATGAGCAGTTCTTC.

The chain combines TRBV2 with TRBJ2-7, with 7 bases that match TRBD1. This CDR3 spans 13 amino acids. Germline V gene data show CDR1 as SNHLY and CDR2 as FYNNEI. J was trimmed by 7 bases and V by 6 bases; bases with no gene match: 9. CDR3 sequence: CASSFDRVREQYF. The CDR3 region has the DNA TGTGCCAGCAGCTTTGACAGGGTCCGAGAGCAGTACTTC.

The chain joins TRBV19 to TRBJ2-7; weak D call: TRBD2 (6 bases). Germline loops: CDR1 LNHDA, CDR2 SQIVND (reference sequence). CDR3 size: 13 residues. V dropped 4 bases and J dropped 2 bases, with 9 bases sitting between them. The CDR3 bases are TGTGCCAGTAGTAGGTCTAGCGCCTACGAGCAGTACTTC. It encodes CASSRSSAYEQYF.

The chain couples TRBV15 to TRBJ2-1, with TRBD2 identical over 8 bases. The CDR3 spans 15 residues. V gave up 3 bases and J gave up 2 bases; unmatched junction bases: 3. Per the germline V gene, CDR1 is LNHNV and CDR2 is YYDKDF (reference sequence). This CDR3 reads CATSSVAGTYNEQFF. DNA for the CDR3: TGTGCCACCAGCAGTGTAGCGGGAACCTACAATGAGCAGTTCTTC.

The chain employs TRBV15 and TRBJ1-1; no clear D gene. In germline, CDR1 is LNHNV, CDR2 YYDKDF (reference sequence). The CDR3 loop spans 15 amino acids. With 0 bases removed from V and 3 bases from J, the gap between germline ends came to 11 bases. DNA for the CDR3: TGTGCCACCAGCAGAGATCGGGTAGGTTACACTGAAGCTTTCTTT. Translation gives CATSRDRVGYTEAFF. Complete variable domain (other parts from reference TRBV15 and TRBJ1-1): DAMVIQNPRYQVTQFGKPVTLSCSQTLNHNVMYWYQQKSSQAPKLLFHYYDKDFNNEADTPDNFQSRRPNTSFCFLDIRSPGLGDTAMYLCATSRDRVGYTEAFFGQGTRLTVV.

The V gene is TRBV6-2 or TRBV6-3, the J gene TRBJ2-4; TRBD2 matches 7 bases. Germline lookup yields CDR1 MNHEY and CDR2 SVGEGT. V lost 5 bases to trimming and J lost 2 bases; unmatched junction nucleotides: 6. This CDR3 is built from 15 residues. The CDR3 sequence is CASSGLGVTKNIQYF. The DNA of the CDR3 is TGTGCCAGCAGTGGACTAGGGGTCACCAAAAACATTCAGTACTTC.

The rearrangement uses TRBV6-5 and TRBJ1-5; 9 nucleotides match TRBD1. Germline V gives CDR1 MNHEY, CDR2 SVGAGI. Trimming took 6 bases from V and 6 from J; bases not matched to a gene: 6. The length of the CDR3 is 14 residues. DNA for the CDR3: TGTGCCAGCAGCAGACAGGGGGAGTTTCAGCCCCAGCATTTT. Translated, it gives CASSRQGEFQPQHF.

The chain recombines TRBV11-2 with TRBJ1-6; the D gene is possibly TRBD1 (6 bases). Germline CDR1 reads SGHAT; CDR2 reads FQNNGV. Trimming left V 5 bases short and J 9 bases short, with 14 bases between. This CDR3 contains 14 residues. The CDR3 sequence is CASSLGTQTSPLHF. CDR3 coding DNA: TGTGCCAGCAGCCTAGGGACACAAACTTCACCCCTCCACTTT. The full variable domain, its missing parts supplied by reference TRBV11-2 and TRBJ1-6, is EAGVAQSPRYKIIEKRQSVAFWCNPISGHATLYWYQQILGQGPKLLIQFQNNGVVDDSQLPKDRFSAERLKGVDSTLKIQPAKLEDSAVYLCASSLGTQTSPLHFGNGTRLTVT.

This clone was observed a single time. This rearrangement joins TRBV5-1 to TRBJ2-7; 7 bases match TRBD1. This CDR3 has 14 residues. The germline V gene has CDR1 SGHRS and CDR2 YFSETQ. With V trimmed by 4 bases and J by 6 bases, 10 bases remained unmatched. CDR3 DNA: TGCGCCAGCAGCCAGACAGGGCATGGGATCGAGCAGTACTTC. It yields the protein CASSQTGHGIEQYF.

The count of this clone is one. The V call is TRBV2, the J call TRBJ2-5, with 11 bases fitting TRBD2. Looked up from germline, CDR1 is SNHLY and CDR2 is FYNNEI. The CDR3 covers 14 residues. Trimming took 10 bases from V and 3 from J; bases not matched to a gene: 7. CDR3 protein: CANTPGLAEETQYF. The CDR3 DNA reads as TGTGCCAACACTCCGGGACTAGCGGAAGAGACCCAGTACTTC.

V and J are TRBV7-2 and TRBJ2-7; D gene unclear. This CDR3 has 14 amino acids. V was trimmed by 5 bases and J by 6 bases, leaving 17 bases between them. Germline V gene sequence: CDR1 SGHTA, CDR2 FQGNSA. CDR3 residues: CASSAGSKRGEQYF. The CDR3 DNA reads TGTGCCAGCAGCGCCGGATCTAAGCGAGGCGAGCAGTACTTC.

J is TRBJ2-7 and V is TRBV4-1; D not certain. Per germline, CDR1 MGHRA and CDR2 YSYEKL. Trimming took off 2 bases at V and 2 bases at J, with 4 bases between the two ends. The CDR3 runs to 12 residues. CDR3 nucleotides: TGCGCCAGCAGCCAAAATACCTACGAGCAGTACTTC. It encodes CASSQNTYEQYF.

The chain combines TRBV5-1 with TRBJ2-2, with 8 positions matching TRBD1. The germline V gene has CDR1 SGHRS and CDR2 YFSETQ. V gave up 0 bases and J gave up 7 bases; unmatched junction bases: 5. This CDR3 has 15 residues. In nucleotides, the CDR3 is TGCGCCAGCAGCTTGGTCAGGGGGCGTAACGGGGAGCTGTTTTTT. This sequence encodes CASSLVRGRNGELFF.

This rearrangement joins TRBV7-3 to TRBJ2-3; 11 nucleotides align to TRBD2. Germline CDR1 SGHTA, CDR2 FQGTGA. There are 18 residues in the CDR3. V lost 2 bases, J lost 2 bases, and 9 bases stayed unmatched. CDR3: CASSLSSIAGGVTDTQYF. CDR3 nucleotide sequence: TGTGCCAGCAGCTTATCCTCCATAGCGGGAGGGGTCACAGATACGCAGTATTTT.